The next 22 T cell receptor beta chains were all read from a single sample in a study of response to subunit inactivated influenza vaccine. TCRdb used MiXCR to reprocess the RT-PCR reads, holding one entry per CDR3 protein. The sample has 710,000 or so distinct CDR3 sequences; roughly 14% are singletons. Sequencing used PBMCs from blood, obtained approximately 13 days after vaccination. The receptors derive from a man aged 50-60 years who received an inactivated influenza vaccine.

The V and J genes are TRBV29-1 and TRBJ2-1; D might be TRBD1 (5 bases). This CDR3 contains 15 residues. Deletions cut 3 bases from V and 5 bases from J, with 17 bases between. The germline CDR1 and CDR2 sequences are SQVTM and ANQGSEA. The DNA of the CDR3 is TGCAGCGTTGATGTAGGGGCCGTAACAAACAATGAGCAGTTCTTC. Amino acid sequence: CSVDVGAVTNNEQFF.

This clonotype was detected ten times or more. The gene calls are TRBV7-8 and TRBJ2-2; 9 bases agree with TRBD1. This CDR3 is built from 15 residues. The germline V gene has CDR1 SGHVS and CDR2 FQNEAQ. Germline trimming cut 5 bases from V and 3 bases from J; bases unmatched to any gene: 4. CDR3 amino acids: CASSLYRGHTGELFF. The CDR3 DNA is TGTGCCAGCAGCCTATACAGGGGGCACACCGGGGAGCTGTTTTTT.

This clonotype has ten or more counts. This chain uses TRBV12-3 or TRBV12-4 with TRBJ2-7; TRBD1 matches 11 bases. This CDR3 region has 16 residues. V trimming: 3 bases; J trimming: 0 bases; junction bases outside the gene matches: 4. CDR3 DNA sequence: TGTGCCAGCAGTTTGGGACAGGGGGGGAGCTCCTACGAGCAGTACTTC. Amino acids: CASSLGQGGSSYEQYF.

This clonotype has a handful of counts. This rearrangement joins TRBV5-5 to TRBJ2-7, with D tentatively TRBD2 (6 bases). V was shortened by 4 bases and J by 3 bases, with 11 bases between the two germline ends. This CDR3 spans 13 amino acids. Looked up from germline, CDR1 is SGHKS and CDR2 is YYEKEE (reference sequence). CDR3 nucleotides: TGTGCCAGCAGCCGGAGGGACTTCTACGAGCAGTACTTC. Translated: CASSRRDFYEQYF.

This clonotype was detected a few times. The V call is TRBV14, the J call TRBJ1-4; 9 bases map to TRBD1. V shed 4 bases, J shed 5 bases, and the junction held 5 bases outside the gene matches. Germline CDR1 reads SGHDN; CDR2 reads FVKESK. This CDR3 is 15 amino acids long. The CDR3 is CASSPHRGLNEKLFF. CDR3 nucleotides: TGTGCCAGCAGCCCTCACAGGGGGCTGAATGAAAAACTGTTTTTT. Full variable domain (missing parts from reference TRBV14 and TRBJ1-4): EAGVTQFPSHSVIEKGQTVTLRCDPISGHDNLYWYRRVMGKEIKFLLHFVKESKQDESGMPNNRFLAERTGGTYSTLKVQPAELEDSGVYFCASSPHRGLNEKLFFGSGTQLSVL.

The chain joins TRBV5-1 to TRBJ2-1, with TRBD1 matching over 10 bases. This CDR3 contains 16 residues. Germline lookup yields CDR1 SGHRS and CDR2 YFSETQ. The V and J ends lost 4 bases and 4 bases, in that order; junction bases with no gene match: 8. The CDR3 sequence: CASSNGWGQGYNEQFF. Written as DNA, the CDR3 is TGCGCCAGCAGCAATGGCTGGGGACAGGGGTACAATGAGCAGTTCTTC.

The chain links TRBV12-3 or TRBV12-4 to TRBJ2-3, with 12 bases lining up with TRBD2. The length of the CDR3 is 17 residues. The junction had 6 bases not matched to a gene; V was cut back by 5 bases and J by 0 bases. CDR3 DNA: TGTGCCAGCAGTGCTAGCGGGGGGGAACCTAGCACAGATACGCAGTATTTT. This sequence encodes CASSASGGEPSTDTQYF.

The chain employs TRBV29-1 and TRBJ2-7, with a weak D call TRBD2 (5 bases). Trimming shortened V by 6 bases and J by 5 bases, and 14 bases separated the two germline ends. The germline gives CDR1 SQVTM, CDR2 ANQGSEA. The CDR3 contains 12 residues. The chain's CDR3 is CSVYAGVDEQYF. The CDR3 DNA is TGCAGCGTGTACGCCGGGGTCGACGAGCAGTACTTC.

The J gene is TRBJ2-3, the V gene TRBV12-3 or TRBV12-4; 8 bases align to TRBD2. The CDR3 is 17 amino acids. Trimming at V came to 6 bases and at J to 6 bases, leaving 17 bases not matched to a gene. CDR3 nucleotides: TGTGCCAGCAGCTCCCTCGGGCGGGGGGTTCGTGTGGATACGCAGTATTTT. Its protein product is CASSSLGRGVRVDTQYF.

This chain joins TRBV4-1 and TRBJ1-6, with D perhaps TRBD1 (5 bases). CDR3 length equals 14 residues. From germline, CDR1 is MGHRA and CDR2 YSYEKL. V lost 4 bases, J lost 6 bases, and 10 bases lay in between. The CDR3 DNA reads TGCGCCAGCAGCCGGGGCGGAACTAATTCACCCCTCCACTTT. Protein: CASSRGGTNSPLHF.

This clonotype was seen a few times. The V gene is TRBV7-2, the J gene TRBJ1-2, with D hard to call. The ends were cut back, 0 bases at V and 8 bases at J, with 16 bases in the middle. The V gene's germline CDR1 is SGHTA and CDR2 FQGNSA. This CDR3 region has 15 residues. CDR3 nucleotide sequence: TGTGCCAGCAGCTTAGCGATAGGGTCGAGCGGGGGCTACACCTTC. The encoded protein is CASSLAIGSSGGYTF. Full variable domain (rest looked up from reference TRBV7-2 and TRBJ1-2): GAGVSQSPSNKVTEKGKDVELRCDPISGHTALYWYRQSLGQGLEFLIYFQGNSAPDKSGLPSDRFSAERTGGSVSTLTIQRTQQEDSAVYLCASSLAIGSSGGYTFGSGTRLTVV.

This clonotype appeared a single time. The rearrangement links TRBV5-1 to TRBJ2-7; no clear D gene. The germline gives CDR1 SGHRS, CDR2 YFSETQ. Trimming left V 0 bases short and J 3 bases short, with 10 bases between. CDR3 length: 14 residues. CDR3 protein: CASSLDPPGYEQYF. Written as DNA, the CDR3 is TGCGCCAGCAGCTTGGACCCACCCGGCTACGAGCAGTACTTC.

This chain connects TRBV28 to TRBJ2-7, with 8 bases that match TRBD1. Per germline, CDR1 MDHEN and CDR2 SYDVKM. There are 13 residues in the CDR3. Trimming took 6 bases from V and 4 from J; bases not matched to a gene: 5. The CDR3 loop reads CASRGQGWYEQYF. The CDR3, as DNA: TGTGCCAGCAGAGGACAGGGTTGGTACGAGCAGTACTTC.

At least ten counts were recorded for this clonotype. The chain recombines TRBV6-5 with TRBJ2-7; possibly TRBD2 for D (7 bases). The CDR3 extends over 15 amino acids. The V end lost 0 bases, the J end lost 2 bases, and 11 bases lay between the germline ends. Germline V gene data show CDR1 as MNHEY and CDR2 as SVGAGI. Here the CDR3 DNA reads TGTGCCAGCAGTTACTCCGGGGGGCGCGCCTACGAGCAGTACTTC. Translating it yields CASSYSGGRAYEQYF.

This chain uses TRBV12-3 or TRBV12-4 with TRBJ1-1; a weak D match, TRBD1 (5 bases). V lost 3 bases to trimming and J lost 3 bases, with 17 bases between them. The CDR3 consists of 16 residues. In nucleotides, the CDR3 is TGTGCCAGCAGTTTCGCCCCAAGGACACAGGACACTGAAGCTTTCTTT. Residues: CASSFAPRTQDTEAFF.

This clonotype was seen many times. The chain couples TRBV20-1 to TRBJ2-7; D gene unclear. Trimming removed 3 bases at V and 0 bases at J, with 9 bases between. Germline V gives CDR1 DFQATT, CDR2 SNEGSKA (reference sequence). The CDR3 consists of 13 residues. The CDR3 protein is CSASPTSSYEQYF. The CDR3 nucleotides read TGCAGTGCTAGTCCTACCTCCTCCTACGAGCAGTACTTC.

The rearrangement uses TRBV12-3 or TRBV12-4 and TRBJ2-7; 8 bases are a match to TRBD2. The V gene end was trimmed by 7 bases and the J gene end by 2 bases; junction bases not matched to a gene: 4. The CDR3 runs to 13 residues. The CDR3: CASTAGAPYEQYF. In DNA form, the CDR3 reads TGTGCCAGCACAGCGGGGGCCCCCTACGAGCAGTACTTC.

This clonotype was observed a few times. This rearrangement joins TRBV12-3 or TRBV12-4 to TRBJ1-1; 7 bases match TRBD1. This CDR3 is 15 amino acids long. V was pared by 4 bases and J by 1 base, with 6 bases of the junction left unmatched. CDR3 protein: CASSSRGTANTEAFF. DNA of the CDR3: TGTGCCAGCAGTTCACGCGGGACAGCGAACACTGAAGCTTTCTTT.

The V gene is TRBV15, the J gene TRBJ2-3; D may be TRBD1 (6 bases). The CDR3 is 17 residues long. The germline V gene encodes CDR1 LNHNV and CDR2 YYDKDF (reference sequence). The V and J ends lost 0 bases and 0 bases respectively, with 13 bases between them. The CDR3 DNA is TGTGCCACCAGCAGAGAGGGGGCCCCCTTTAGCACAGATACGCAGTATTTT. Amino acids: CATSREGAPFSTDTQYF.

In this sample, this clonotype turned up a few times. The chain recombines TRBV28 with TRBJ1-2, with D hard to call. The V and J ends lost 6 bases and 8 bases respectively, with 19 bases between them. Germline CDR1 reads MDHEN; CDR2 reads SYDVKM. The CDR3 sequence is 14 residues long. Here the CDR3 reads CASSLAPEGRGYTF. CDR3 sequence (DNA): TGTGCCAGCAGCCTAGCCCCGGAGGGTCGAGGCTACACCTTC.

This clonotype was seen ten or more times. CDR3 amino acids: CAWSVGSRRGGETQYF. The DNA for the CDR3 is TGTGCCTGGAGTGTAGGTTCGAGGAGGGGAGGAGAGACCCAGTACTTC. The chain couples TRBV30 to TRBJ2-5, with D maybe TRBD2 (6 bases). Trimming cost V 0 bases and J 4 bases, with 18 bases left between them. Germline assignment: CDR1 GTSNPN and CDR2 SVGIG (reference sequence). The length of the CDR3 is 16 residues.

The chain carries TRBV27 and TRBJ1-5; tentatively, D is TRBD1 (5 bases). Germline V gene data show CDR1 as MNHEY and CDR2 as SMNVEV (reference sequence). This CDR3 has 15 residues. The V end was cut by 5 bases, the J end by 2 bases, with 13 bases between. The CDR3 reads CASSPLRGGNQPQHF. DNA for the CDR3: TGTGCCAGCAGTCCTTTAAGGGGTGGCAATCAGCCCCAGCATTTT.